The 8 T cell receptor beta chains listed next were all sequenced from one sample in a study of T-cell memory formation after mild COVID-19. MiXCR was run by TCRdb on the 5' RACE reads, yielding one entry per CDR3 protein. The sample gives approximately 260,000 distinct CDR3 sequences, roughly 16% of which show up once; 22% is in the top ten. The specimen was PBMCs or a T cell subset sorted from them (not recorded which). The receptors originated from a young man who had mild COVID-19 (a few samples of this study predate the infection). Cell type and time point are not known.

This clonotype was seen a handful of times. The rearrangement uses TRBV20-1 and TRBJ2-7; the D gene is possibly TRBD2 (5 bases). This CDR3 region has 13 residues. Germline V lookup: CDR1 DFQATT, CDR2 SNEGSKA (reference sequence). CDR3 DNA: TGCAGCCTTCCCGAAGGCCGTCGGGGCGAGCAGTACTTC. It codes for CSLPEGRRGEQYF.

This chain joins TRBV18 and TRBJ2-7, with 7 bases fitting TRBD1. The CDR3 is made up of 14 amino acids. Germline V gene data show CDR1 as KGHSH and CDR2 as LQKENI. With 2 bases clipped from V and 6 bases from J, the junction kept 7 bases outside the gene matches. The CDR3 nucleotides are TGTGCCAGCTCACCAGCGACAGGGTTCAGCGAGCAGTACTTC. Translation: CASSPATGFSEQYF.

This clonotype was picked up a small number of times. The J gene is TRBJ1-2, the V gene TRBV14, with TRBD1 identical over 9 bases. The germline V gene encodes CDR1 SGHDN and CDR2 FVKESK. The CDR3 covers 15 residues. The V segment lost 6 bases and the J segment 4 bases; nucleotides outside the gene matches: 9. CDR3 amino acids: CASSRAGTGSYGYTF. CDR3 sequence (DNA): TGTGCCAGCAGTCGCGCCGGGACAGGGAGCTATGGCTACACCTTC.

The chain is built from TRBV5-1 and TRBJ2-7; D possibly corresponds to TRBD1 (5 bases). The germline CDR1 and CDR2 sequences are SGHRS and YFSETQ. The V end was cut by 4 bases, the J end by 2 bases, with 10 bases between. The CDR3 is 13 residues long. For the CDR3, the DNA is TGCGCCAGCAGCCCCCAGGGTCCCTACGAGCAGTACTTC. Its protein product is CASSPQGPYEQYF.

A few counts support this clonotype. J is TRBJ1-3 and V is TRBV6-5; 7 bases match TRBD1. CDR3 length: 17 amino acids. Germline loops: CDR1 MNHEY, CDR2 SVGAGI. Trimming took 3 bases from V and 0 from J; bases not matched to a gene: 8. The CDR3 is CASSYSTGRSSGNTIYF. CDR3 nucleotide sequence: TGTGCCAGCAGTTATTCGACAGGGAGGTCCTCTGGAAACACCATATATTTT.

Only a few counts were recorded for this clonotype. The chain recombines TRBV7-2 with TRBJ2-5, with D uncertain. Germline CDR1 and CDR2: SGHTA and FQGNSA. The CDR3 totals 17 residues. V was clipped by 5 bases and J by 5 bases, with 24 bases between them. DNA for the CDR3: TGTGCCAGCAGCCCCACCTCTCGCGTTCTGGACCGGGAGACCCAGTACTTC. Translated, it gives CASSPTSRVLDRETQYF.

This clonotype was counted a few times. This chain connects TRBV27 to TRBJ2-1; TRBD1 agrees at 8 bases. The germline V gene encodes CDR1 MNHEY and CDR2 SMNVEV (reference sequence). The V segment lost 6 bases and the J segment 2 bases; nucleotides outside the gene matches: 15. CDR3 length: 18 amino acids. The CDR3 sequence is CASSWWSGQAGTYNEQFF. CDR3 coding DNA: TGTGCCAGCAGCTGGTGGTCGGGACAGGCTGGCACCTACAATGAGCAGTTCTTC.

The V call is TRBV15, the J call TRBJ1-6; D remains unclear. Trimming removed 1 base from V and 10 bases from J, with 14 bases in between. Germline values: CDR1 LNHNV, CDR2 YYDKDF (reference sequence). CDR3 length: 15 amino acids. The chain's CDR3 is CATSRVRGMGSPLHF. CDR3 DNA sequence: TGTGCCACCAGCAGAGTACGGGGAATGGGCTCACCCCTCCACTTT.